Below, 17 T cell receptor beta chains from the same sample are listed, as sequenced in a study of long-term antiretroviral therapy in people with HIV. They ran version v3.0 of the immunoSEQ assay at survey level. Sequencing used immunoSEQ multiplex PCR; TCRdb keeps in-frame clones, though not all of them. The data show about 16,000 clones, around four fifths seen once. The sample in question was unsorted PBMCs, obtained 0.1 years after starting antiretroviral therapy. The receptors shown here come from a man younger than 35 with HIV.

This clone was seen a handful of times. The J gene is TRBJ1-3, the V gene TRBV12-5; D may be TRBD1 (5 bases). Germline loops: CDR1 LGHNT, CDR2 FRNRAP. This CDR3 is 15 amino acids long. The V end lost 7 bases, the J end lost 0 bases, and 13 bases lay between the germline ends. The CDR3 is CASAEGPVSGNTIYF. The CDR3 coding sequence is TGTGCTAGTGCAGAGGGACCTGTCTCTGGAAACACCATATATTTT.

The chain employs TRBV10-3 and TRBJ2-7, with D perhaps matching TRBD2 (5 bases). V lost 8 bases and J 6 bases, leaving 11 bases between the germline ends. CDR1 and CDR2 (germline): ENHRY, SYGVKD. The CDR3 contains 11 residues. CDR3 in amino acids: CAISRGAEQYF. The CDR3 DNA reads as TGTGCCATCTCTCGGGGAGCCGAGCAGTACTTC.

V and J are TRBV10-3 and TRBJ2-3, with D possibly being TRBD2 (5 bases). The CDR3 runs 13 residues. The germline V gene encodes CDR1 ENHRY and CDR2 SYGVKD. V dropped 11 bases and J dropped 4 bases, with 16 bases sitting between them. The CDR3 loop is CALGEGQPDTQYF. CDR3 nucleotides: TGTGCCTTAGGCGAGGGTCAGCCAGATACGCAGTATTTT.

The chain uses TRBV4-2 and TRBJ1-1; a weak D match, TRBD1 (6 bases). The CDR3 runs to 15 residues. V shed 1 base and J shed 8 bases, with 17 bases lying between them. Germline V lookup: CDR1 LGHNA, CDR2 YNFKEQ. The CDR3 nucleotides read TGTGCCAGCAGCCAAGTAGCGGGGGACACCAGGGAAGCTTTCTTT. This sequence encodes CASSQVAGDTREAFF.

This clone was seen once. This chain uses TRBV19 with TRBJ2-3, with a weak D call TRBD2 (7 bases). Per the germline V gene, CDR1 is LNHDA and CDR2 is SQIVND (reference sequence). The CDR3 consists of 15 residues. Trimming removed 6 bases at V and 6 bases at J, with 19 bases between. As DNA, the CDR3 is TGTGCCAGTAGGACGAGGGCGGGGGCTTGGGATACGCAGTATTTT. Its protein product is CASRTRAGAWDTQYF.

The V and J genes are TRBV28 and TRBJ2-5; tentative D call: TRBD2 (5 bases). V lost 3 bases to trimming and J lost 1 base, with 9 bases between them. CDR1 is MDHEN and CDR2 is SYDVKM in the germline V gene. The CDR3 extends over 14 amino acids. CDR3 protein: CASSFAGRQETQYF. The CDR3 region has the DNA TGTGCCAGCAGTTTTGCGGGCCGCCAAGAGACCCAGTACTTC.

Here the CDR3 DNA reads TGTGCCAGCAGCCTGGTCTCCGTGGGCTATGGCTACACCTTC. Its protein product is CASSLVSVGYGYTF. This chain links TRBV16 with TRBJ1-2; D remains ambiguous. V was clipped by 4 bases and J by 4 bases, with 13 bases between them. The CDR3 extends over 14 amino acids. The germline CDR1 and CDR2 sequences are KGHSY and FQNENV.

The V gene is TRBV7-8, the J gene TRBJ1-5, with 7 nucleotides matching TRBD1. Per germline, CDR1 SGHVS and CDR2 FQNEAQ. V lost 5 bases to trimming and J lost 6 bases; unmatched junction nucleotides: 7. The CDR3 loop spans 14 amino acids. This chain's CDR3 is CASSPTGFSQPQHF. The CDR3 DNA reads as TGTGCCAGCAGCCCGACAGGGTTCAGTCAGCCCCAGCATTTT.

This chain links TRBV6-6 with TRBJ2-7; D gene uncertain. Trimming removed 5 bases from V and 2 bases from J, with 10 bases in between. The CDR3 spans 13 residues. Germline CDR1 MNHNY, CDR2 SVGAGI (reference sequence). CDR3 residues: CASSRQEAYEQYF. CDR3 nucleotide sequence: TGTGCCAGCAGTCGCCAGGAAGCCTACGAGCAGTACTTC.

This clone was recorded once. This rearrangement joins TRBV7-3 to TRBJ2-1; either TRBD1 or TRBD2 may supply D (6 bases each). The ends were cut back, 3 bases at V and 8 bases at J, with 11 bases in the middle. The germline V gene encodes CDR1 SGHTA and CDR2 FQGTGA. There are 13 residues in the CDR3. As DNA, the CDR3 is TGTGCCAGCAGCTTCGGGGGCATCGATGAGCAGTTCTTC. The encoded protein is CASSFGGIDEQFF.

For the CDR3, the DNA is TGCGCCAGCAGCTTGACATCCCCTCCAACCTATGGCTACACCTTC. It yields the protein CASSLTSPPTYGYTF. This chain links TRBV5-1 with TRBJ1-2; no firm D call. The CDR3 extends over 15 amino acids. V lost 1 base and J 4 bases, leaving 14 bases between the germline ends. CDR1 and CDR2 from the germline V gene are SGHRS and YFSETQ. The entire variable domain, with the rest obtained from reference TRBV5-1 and TRBJ1-2, is as follows: KAGVTQTPRYLIKTRGQQVTLSCSPISGHRSVSWYQQTPGQGLQFLFEYFSETQRNKGNFPGRFSGRQFSNSRSEMNVSTLELGDSALYLCASSLTSPPTYGYTFGSGTRLTVV.

The V call is TRBV5-4, the J call TRBJ2-3; 15 bases fit TRBD2. Germline trimming cut 2 bases from V and 4 bases from J; bases unmatched to any gene: 2. Germline values: CDR1 SGHNT, CDR2 YYREEE (reference sequence). The CDR3 contains 16 residues. DNA for the CDR3: TGTGCCAGCAGCTTCGGACTAGCGGGGGGGGCAGATACGCAGTATTTT. Protein: CASSFGLAGGADTQYF.

The rearrangement uses TRBV27 and TRBJ2-7; 7 bases agree with TRBD1. Germline lookup yields CDR1 MNHEY and CDR2 SMNVEV (reference sequence). J gave up 3 bases and V 8 bases, and 10 bases lay outside the gene matches. The CDR3 has 14 amino acids. The CDR3 loop reads CASRGGQLYYEQYF. The CDR3 nucleotides read TGTGCCAGCCGAGGGGGACAGCTTTACTACGAGCAGTACTTC.

The genes are TRBV19 and TRBJ1-2; 9 bases align to TRBD1. The CDR3 is 16 amino acids. Germline V lookup: CDR1 LNHDA, CDR2 SQIVND (reference sequence). V shed 6 bases and J 4 bases; nucleotides not matched to a gene: 12. The CDR3 bases are TGTGCCAGTAGCCAACAGTTTGGGACAGGGATCTATGGCTACACCTTC. Amino acids: CASSQQFGTGIYGYTF.

The chain couples TRBV5-4 to TRBJ2-2; TRBD2 matches 7 bases. CDR3 length equals 16 residues. The V and J ends lost 2 bases and 5 bases, in that order; junction bases with no gene match: 9. CDR1 SGHNT and CDR2 YYREEE come from the germline V gene (reference sequence). Written as DNA, the CDR3 is TGTGCCAGCAGCTTTACTAGCGATGCTAAGACCGGGGAGCTGTTTTTT. It codes for CASSFTSDAKTGELFF.

This sequence joins TRBV7-9 and TRBJ1-1; no reliable D call. Germline CDR1 is SEHNR and CDR2 is FQNEAQ (reference sequence). This CDR3 is built from 13 residues. Trimming pared 1 base from V and 6 bases from J, leaving 9 bases between. CDR3: CASSLGTIPEAFF. Written as DNA, the CDR3 is TGTGCCAGCAGCTTAGGGACGATCCCTGAAGCTTTCTTT.

The chain is built from TRBV18 and TRBJ2-7; perhaps TRBD2 as D (5 bases). The CDR3 runs to 13 residues. Between the trimmed V and J ends, which lost 3 bases and 1 base, there was a span of 7 bases. Germline CDR1 is KGHSH and CDR2 is LQKENI. In nucleotides, the CDR3 is TGTGCCAGCTCACCGGGCGGGTCCTACGAGCAGTACTTC. Encoded protein: CASSPGGSYEQYF.